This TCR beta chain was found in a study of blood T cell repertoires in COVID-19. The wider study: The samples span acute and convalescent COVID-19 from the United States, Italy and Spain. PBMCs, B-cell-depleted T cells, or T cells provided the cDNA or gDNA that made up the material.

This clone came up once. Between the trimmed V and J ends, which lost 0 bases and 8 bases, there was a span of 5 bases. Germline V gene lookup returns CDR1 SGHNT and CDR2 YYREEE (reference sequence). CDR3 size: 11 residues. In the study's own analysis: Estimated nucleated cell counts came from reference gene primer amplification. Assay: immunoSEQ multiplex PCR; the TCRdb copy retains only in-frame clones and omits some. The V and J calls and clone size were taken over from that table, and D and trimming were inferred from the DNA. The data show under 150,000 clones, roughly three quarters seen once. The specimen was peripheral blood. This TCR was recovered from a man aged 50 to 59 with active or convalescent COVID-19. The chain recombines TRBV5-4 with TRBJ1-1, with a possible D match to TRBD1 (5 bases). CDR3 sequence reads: CASSLDREAFF. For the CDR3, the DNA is TGTGCCAGCAGCTTGGACAGGGAAGCTTTCTTT.